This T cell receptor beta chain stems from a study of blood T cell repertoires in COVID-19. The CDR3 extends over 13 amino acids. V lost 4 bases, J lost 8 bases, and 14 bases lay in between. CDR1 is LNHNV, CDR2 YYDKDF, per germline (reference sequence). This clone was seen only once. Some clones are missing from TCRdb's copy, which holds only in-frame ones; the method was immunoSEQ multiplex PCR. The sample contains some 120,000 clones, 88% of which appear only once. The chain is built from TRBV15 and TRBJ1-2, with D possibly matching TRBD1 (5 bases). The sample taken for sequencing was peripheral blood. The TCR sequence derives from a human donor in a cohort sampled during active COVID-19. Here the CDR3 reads CATSTRGSHGYTF. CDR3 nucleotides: TGTGCCACCAGCACCCGGGGGTCCCACGGCTACACCTTC.